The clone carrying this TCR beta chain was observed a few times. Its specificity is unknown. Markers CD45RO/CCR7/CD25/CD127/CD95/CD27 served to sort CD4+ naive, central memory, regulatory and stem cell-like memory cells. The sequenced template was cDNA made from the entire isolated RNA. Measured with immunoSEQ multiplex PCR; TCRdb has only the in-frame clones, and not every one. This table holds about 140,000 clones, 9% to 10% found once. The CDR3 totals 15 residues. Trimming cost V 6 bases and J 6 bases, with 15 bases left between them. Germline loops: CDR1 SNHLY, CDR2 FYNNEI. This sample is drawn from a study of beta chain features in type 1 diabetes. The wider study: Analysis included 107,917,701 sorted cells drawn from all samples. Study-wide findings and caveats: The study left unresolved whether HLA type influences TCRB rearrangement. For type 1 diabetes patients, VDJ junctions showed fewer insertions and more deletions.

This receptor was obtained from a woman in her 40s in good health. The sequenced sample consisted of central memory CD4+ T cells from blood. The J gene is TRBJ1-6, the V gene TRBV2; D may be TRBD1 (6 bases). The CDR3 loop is CASSGQRGTNSPLHF. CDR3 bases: TGTGCCAGCAGCGGTCAAAGGGGGACTAATTCACCCCTCCACTTT.